Given below is one TCR beta chain in context. Its matching antigen is unknown. Some clones are missing from TCRdb's copy, which holds only in-frame ones; the method was immunoSEQ multiplex PCR. The sample has over 100,000 clones; approximately 92% are singletons. This record comes from a study of graft-versus-host responses after intestinal transplantation. Germline CDR1 reads GTSNPN; CDR2 reads SVGIG (reference sequence). The J segment lost 2 bases and the V segment lost 3 bases, leaving 1 base of the junction unmatched. The CDR3 spans 14 residues. This receptor was obtained from a human donor who was the organ donor for an intestinal transplant. The rearrangement joins TRBV30 to TRBJ2-1; 10 bases line up with TRBD2. Source: unstimulated CD4+ T cells sorted from spleen or lymph node cells, taken before transplant. CDR3 loop: CAWRLAGAYNEQFF. DNA of the CDR3: TGTGCCTGGAGGCTAGCGGGGGCCTACAATGAGCAGTTCTTC.